This TCR beta chain comes out of a study of cytomegalovirus exposure and HLA in healthy donors. Study-wide points: Further analysis, carried out later, found HLA-associated TCR beta chains more clonally expanded than equally common other chains. As was reported, the HLA-A and HLA-B alleles of most subjects were accurately predicted from TCR beta sequences.

As for this clone: Antigen: not known.

PCR amplification relied on 60 Vbeta primers (plus 13 Jbeta primers). In the authors' workflow: An analysis performed later counted about 80 million unique TCR beta chains (roughly 10 million of them shared). TCRdb keeps only in-frame clones here, not all; method: immunoSEQ multiplex PCR. V and J calls and clone size follow that table, whereas D and trimming were derived from the DNA. Found here are tens of thousands of clones; the top ten clones hold 4% to 5.5%. There are 18 residues in the CDR3. The trim removed 1 base at V and 9 bases at J, leaving 16 bases unmatched. Per the germline V gene, CDR1 is SGHVS and CDR2 is FQNEAQ.

The source material was PBMCs. The chain employs TRBV7-8 and TRBJ2-1, with 9 bases matching TRBD2. The TCR comes from a man aged 25-45 years in good health and CMV-seropositive. CDR3 amino acids: CASSLELGRGLAGSEQFF. The CDR3 DNA sequence: TGTGCCAGCAGCTTAGAACTAGGGCGGGGACTAGCTGGGAGTGAGCAGTTCTTC. Filled out from reference TRBV7-8 and TRBJ2-1, the complete variable domain reads GAGVSQSPRYKVAKRGQDVALRCDPISGHVSLFWYQQALGQGPEFLTYFQNEAQLDKSGLPSDRFFAERPEGSVSTLKIQRTQQEDSAVYLCASSLELGRGLAGSEQFFGPGTRLTVL.